This TCR beta chain was captured by sequencing in a study of CD8+CD57+ T cells in acquired aplastic anemia. The template for TCR beta VDJ and CDR3 sequence profiling was genomic DNA. Each CDR3 protein is one row after TCRdb ran MiXCR on the reads. The repertoire holds around 200,000 distinct CDR3 sequences, with around 63% as singletons. CDR1 and CDR2 from the germline V gene are DFQATT and SNEGSKA (reference sequence). The V segment lost 6 bases and the J segment 0 bases; nucleotides outside the gene matches: 2. This CDR3 is 14 amino acids long. The chain has TRBV20-1 and TRBJ2-3; 11 bases are shared with TRBD2. The source is a human donor in good health. Sequencing input: sorted CD4+, CD8+, or CD8+CD57+ T cells (not recorded which) from PBMCs. The CDR3 DNA is TGCAGTGCGCGGACTAGCGGGAGCACAGATACGCAGTATTTT. It is translated as CSARTSGSTDTQYF.